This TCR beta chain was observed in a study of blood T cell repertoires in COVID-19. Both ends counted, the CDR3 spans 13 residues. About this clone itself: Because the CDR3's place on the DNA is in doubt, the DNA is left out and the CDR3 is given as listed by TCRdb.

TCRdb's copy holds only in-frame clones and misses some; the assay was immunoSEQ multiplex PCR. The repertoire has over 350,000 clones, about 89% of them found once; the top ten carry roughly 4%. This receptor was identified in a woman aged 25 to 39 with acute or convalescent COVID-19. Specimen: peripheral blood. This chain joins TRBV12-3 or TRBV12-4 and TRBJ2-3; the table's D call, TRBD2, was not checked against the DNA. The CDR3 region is CASSSSSADTQYF.